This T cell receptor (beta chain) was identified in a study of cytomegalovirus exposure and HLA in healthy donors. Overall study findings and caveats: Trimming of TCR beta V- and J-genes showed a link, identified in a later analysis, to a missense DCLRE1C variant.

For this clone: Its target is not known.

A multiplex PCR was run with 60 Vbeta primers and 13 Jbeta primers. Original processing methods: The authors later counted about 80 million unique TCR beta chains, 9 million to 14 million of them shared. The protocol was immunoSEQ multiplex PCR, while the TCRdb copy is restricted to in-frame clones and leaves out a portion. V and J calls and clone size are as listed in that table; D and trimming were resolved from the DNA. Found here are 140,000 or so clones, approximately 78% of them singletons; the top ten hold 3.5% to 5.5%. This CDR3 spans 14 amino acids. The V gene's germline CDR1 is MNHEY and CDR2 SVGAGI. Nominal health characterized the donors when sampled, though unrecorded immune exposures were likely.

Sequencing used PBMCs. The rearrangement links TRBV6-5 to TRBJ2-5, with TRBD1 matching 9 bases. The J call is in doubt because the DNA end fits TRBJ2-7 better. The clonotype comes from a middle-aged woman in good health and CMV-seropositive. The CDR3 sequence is CASRTRDRVREQYF. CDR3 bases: TGTGCCAGCAGAACCAGGGACAGGGTCCGCGAGCAGTACTTC.